The sequence of this T cell receptor (beta chain) was determined in a study of T-cell memory formation after mild COVID-19. Looking at the study overall: Clustering of TCRs was largely donor specific.

This clonotype was picked up many times. Its cognate antigen is unknown. The study's findings and limits: CD4/CD8 balance characterized clones contracting day 15 to 85, and CD4+ skew characterized later expanders.

TCRdb re-derived calls from the 5' RACE reads in MiXCR, one entry per CDR3 protein. Here the sample spans some 300,000 distinct CDR3 sequences, 20% to 25% being singletons. Germline lookup yields CDR1 SGHRS and CDR2 YFSETQ. V was cut by 1 base and J by 4 bases, with 10 bases left in between. The CDR3 length is 14 residues. Sequences were obtained from PBMCs or a T cell subset sorted from them (not recorded which). The source is a man between 18 and 35 years old who had mild COVID-19 (a few samples of this study predate the infection). Cell type and time point are not known. The rearrangement links TRBV5-1 to TRBJ2-3; maybe TRBD1 (5 bases). The CDR3 protein is CASSLSQGSDTQYF. The CDR3 DNA sequence: TGCGCCAGCAGCTTGAGCCAGGGATCAGATACGCAGTATTTT.